This T cell receptor (beta chain) was captured in a study of CD8 T cells in ankylosing spondylitis. Whole-study findings and limits: With a CD8+ phenotype, disease-linked clones were relatively rare in peripheral blood. There was reportedly significant enrichment of clones that were disease-linked in matched ankylosing spondylitis synovial fluid. The study identified a TCR beta motif of several highly homologous variants that appeared characteristic of ankylosing spondylitis blood.

The germline V gene encodes CDR1 DFQATT and CDR2 SNEGSKA (reference sequence). The CDR3 is 13 residues long. Trimming cost V 7 bases and J 2 bases, with 12 bases left between them. About this clonotype itself: Antigen unknown.

For TCR beta, libraries came from quantitative 5'-RACE with molecular barcodes. In TCRdb, the 5' RACE reads were re-called with MiXCR into one record per CDR3 protein. Of about 400,000 distinct CDR3 sequences listed, under 25% were seen once; the top ten hold about a sixth. The receptor was isolated from a male donor with ankylosing spondylitis. The chain combines TRBV20-1 with TRBJ2-1; D might be TRBD1 or TRBD2, each matching 5 bases. Material for sequencing was blood, either unsorted or a sorted T cell fraction (not recorded which). The CDR3: CSVRDQTYNEQFF. In nucleotides, the CDR3 is TGCAGTGTCCGGGACCAGACCTACAATGAGCAGTTCTTC.